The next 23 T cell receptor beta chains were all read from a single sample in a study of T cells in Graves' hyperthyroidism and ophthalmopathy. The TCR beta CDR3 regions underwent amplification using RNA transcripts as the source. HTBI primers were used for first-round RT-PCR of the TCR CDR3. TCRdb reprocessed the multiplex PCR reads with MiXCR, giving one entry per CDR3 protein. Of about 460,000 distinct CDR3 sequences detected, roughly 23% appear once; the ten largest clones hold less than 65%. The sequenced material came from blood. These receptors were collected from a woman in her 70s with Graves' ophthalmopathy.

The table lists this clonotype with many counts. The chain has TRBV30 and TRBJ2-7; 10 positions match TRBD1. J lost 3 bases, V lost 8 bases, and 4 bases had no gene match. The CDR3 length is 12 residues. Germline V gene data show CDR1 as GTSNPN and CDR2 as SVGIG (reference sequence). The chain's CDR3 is CAGDRGHYEQYF. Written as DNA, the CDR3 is TGTGCCGGGGACAGGGGTCACTACGAGCAGTACTTC. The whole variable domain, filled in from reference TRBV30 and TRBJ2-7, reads SQTIHQWPATLVQPVGSPLSLECTVEGTSNPNLYWYRQAAGRGLQLLFYSVGIGQISSEVPQNLSASRPQDRQFILSSKKLLLSDSGFYLCAGDRGHYEQYFGPGTRLTVT.

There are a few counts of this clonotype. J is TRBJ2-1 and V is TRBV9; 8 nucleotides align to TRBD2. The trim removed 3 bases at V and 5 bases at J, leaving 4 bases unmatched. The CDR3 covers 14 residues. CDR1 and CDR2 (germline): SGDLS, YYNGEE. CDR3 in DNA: TGTGCCAGCAGCGAACTAGCGGCCAACAATGAGCAGTTCTTC. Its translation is CASSELAANNEQFF.

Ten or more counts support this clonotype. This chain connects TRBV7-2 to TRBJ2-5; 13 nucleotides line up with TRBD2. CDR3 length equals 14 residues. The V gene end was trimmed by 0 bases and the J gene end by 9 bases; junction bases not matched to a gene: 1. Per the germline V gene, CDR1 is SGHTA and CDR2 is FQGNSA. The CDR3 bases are TGTGCCAGCAGCTTAGCGACTAGCGGGAGGCCCCAGTACTTC. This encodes CASSLATSGRPQYF.

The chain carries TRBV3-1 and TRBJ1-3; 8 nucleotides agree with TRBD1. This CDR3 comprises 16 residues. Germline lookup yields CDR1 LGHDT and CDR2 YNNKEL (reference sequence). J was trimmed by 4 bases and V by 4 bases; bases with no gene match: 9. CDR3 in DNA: TGTGCCAGCAGCCCCTCCAGGGGGCGCAGGGGAAACACCATATATTTT. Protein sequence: CASSPSRGRRGNTIYF.

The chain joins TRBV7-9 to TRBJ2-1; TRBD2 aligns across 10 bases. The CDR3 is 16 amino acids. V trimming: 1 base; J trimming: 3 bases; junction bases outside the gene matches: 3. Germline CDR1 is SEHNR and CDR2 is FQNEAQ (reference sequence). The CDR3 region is CASSLVGTSVYNEQFF. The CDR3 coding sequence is TGTGCCAGCAGCTTAGTTGGGACTAGCGTCTACAATGAGCAGTTCTTC.

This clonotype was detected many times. Here the CDR3 DNA reads TGCGCCAGCAGCAAAGGACTAGCGGGTATCTCCGGGGAGCTGTTTTTT. It translates to CASSKGLAGISGELFF. The chain uses TRBV10-2 and TRBJ2-2; 11 nucleotides agree with TRBD2. The germline gives CDR1 WSHSY, CDR2 SAAADI. V shed 6 bases, J shed 6 bases, and the junction held 9 bases outside the gene matches. The CDR3 spans 16 residues.

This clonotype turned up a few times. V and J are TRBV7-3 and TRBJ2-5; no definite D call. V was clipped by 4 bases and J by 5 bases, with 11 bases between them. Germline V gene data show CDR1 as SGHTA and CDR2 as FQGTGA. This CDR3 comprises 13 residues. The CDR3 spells CASSWADGETQYF. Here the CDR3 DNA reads TGTGCCAGCAGCTGGGCCGACGGGGAGACCCAGTACTTC.

Here the CDR3 reads CAWTRYGQGAFSPLHF. The CDR3 DNA follows: TGTGCCTGGACGAGGTACGGACAGGGGGCTTTTTCACCCCTCCACTTT. V gene TRBV30 combines with J gene TRBJ1-6; 11 nucleotides agree with TRBD1. Germline lookup yields CDR1 GTSNPN and CDR2 SVGIG (reference sequence). This CDR3 is 16 amino acids long. Losses at the gene ends were 4 bases for V and 9 bases for J; bases not matched to a gene: 11.

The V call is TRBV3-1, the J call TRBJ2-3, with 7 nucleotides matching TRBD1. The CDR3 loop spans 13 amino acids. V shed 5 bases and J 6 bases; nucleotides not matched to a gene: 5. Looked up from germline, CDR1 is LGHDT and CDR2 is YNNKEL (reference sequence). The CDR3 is CASSYRGPDTQYF. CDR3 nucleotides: TGTGCCAGCAGCTACAGGGGCCCGGATACGCAGTATTTT.

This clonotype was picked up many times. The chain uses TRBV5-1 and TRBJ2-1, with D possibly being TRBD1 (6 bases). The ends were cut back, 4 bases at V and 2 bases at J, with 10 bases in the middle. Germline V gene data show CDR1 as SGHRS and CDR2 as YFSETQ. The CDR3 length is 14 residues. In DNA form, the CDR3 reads TGCGCCAGCAGCCGGGACACAGCCTACAATGAGCAGTTCTTC. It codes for CASSRDTAYNEQFF.

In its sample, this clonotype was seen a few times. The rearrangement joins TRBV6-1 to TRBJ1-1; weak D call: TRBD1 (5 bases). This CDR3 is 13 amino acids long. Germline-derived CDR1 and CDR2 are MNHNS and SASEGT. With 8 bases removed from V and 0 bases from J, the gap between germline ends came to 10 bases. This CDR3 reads CASRGFMNTEAFF. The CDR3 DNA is TGTGCCAGCCGGGGCTTCATGAACACTGAAGCTTTCTTT.

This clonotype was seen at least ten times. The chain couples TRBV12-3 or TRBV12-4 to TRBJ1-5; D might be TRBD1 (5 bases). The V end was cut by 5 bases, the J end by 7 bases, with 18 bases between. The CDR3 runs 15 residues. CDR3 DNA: TGTGCCAGCAGTCCGGGACGCGGGGCCGGGCAGCCCCAGCATTTT. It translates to CASSPGRGAGQPQHF.

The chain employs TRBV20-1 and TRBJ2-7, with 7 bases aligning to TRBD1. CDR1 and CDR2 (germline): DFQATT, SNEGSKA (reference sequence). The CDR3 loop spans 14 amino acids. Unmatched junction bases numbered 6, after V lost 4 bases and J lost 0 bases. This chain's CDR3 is CSATIGQVSYEQYF. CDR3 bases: TGCAGTGCTACAATAGGACAGGTCTCCTACGAGCAGTACTTC.

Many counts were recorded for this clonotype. The CDR3 DNA is TGTGCCAGCAGCCCCCCGGGACTAGCGTCGGATGAGCAGTTCTTC. This translates into CASSPPGLASDEQFF. The rearrangement uses TRBV7-9 and TRBJ2-1; 10 positions agree with TRBD2. This CDR3 contains 15 residues. Germline CDR1 SEHNR, CDR2 FQNEAQ (reference sequence). Unmatched junction bases numbered 9, after V lost 5 bases and J lost 8 bases.

Here the CDR3 reads CASSEGLAGLETQYF. DNA of the CDR3: TGTGCCAGCAGTGAGGGACTAGCGGGTTTAGAGACCCAGTACTTC. This chain links TRBV5-4 with TRBJ2-5; 12 nucleotides align to TRBD2. This CDR3 is built from 15 residues. The V gene end was trimmed by 5 bases and the J gene end by 4 bases; junction bases not matched to a gene: 6. Germline CDR1 is SGHNT and CDR2 is YYREEE (reference sequence). Using reference TRBV5-4 and TRBJ2-5 for the parts outside the CDR3, the full variable domain is ETGVTQSPTHLIKTRGQQVTLRCSSQSGHNTVSWYQQALGQGPQFIFQYYREEENGRGNFPPRFSGLQFPNYSSELNVNALELDDSALYLCASSEGLAGLETQYFGPGTRLLVL.

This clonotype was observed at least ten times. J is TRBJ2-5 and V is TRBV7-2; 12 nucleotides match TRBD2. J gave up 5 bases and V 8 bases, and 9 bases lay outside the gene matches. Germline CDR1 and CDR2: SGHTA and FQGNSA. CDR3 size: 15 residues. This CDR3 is CASVPSGRARETQYF. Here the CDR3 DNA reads TGTGCCAGCGTCCCTAGCGGGAGGGCCCGGGAGACCCAGTACTTC.

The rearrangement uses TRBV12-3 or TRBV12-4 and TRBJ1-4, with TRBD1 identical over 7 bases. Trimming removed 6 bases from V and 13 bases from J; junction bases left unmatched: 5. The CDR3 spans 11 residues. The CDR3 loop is CASSPGQVLFF. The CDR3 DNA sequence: TGTGCCAGCAGCCCTGGACAGGTACTGTTTTTT.

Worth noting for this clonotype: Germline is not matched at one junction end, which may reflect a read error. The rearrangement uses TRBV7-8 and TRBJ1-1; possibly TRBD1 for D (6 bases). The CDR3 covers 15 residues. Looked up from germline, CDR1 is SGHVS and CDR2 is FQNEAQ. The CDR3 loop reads CASSFGGGANAEAFF. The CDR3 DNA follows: TGTGCCAGCAGCTTCGGGGGGGGGGCGAACGCTGAAGCTTTCTTT.

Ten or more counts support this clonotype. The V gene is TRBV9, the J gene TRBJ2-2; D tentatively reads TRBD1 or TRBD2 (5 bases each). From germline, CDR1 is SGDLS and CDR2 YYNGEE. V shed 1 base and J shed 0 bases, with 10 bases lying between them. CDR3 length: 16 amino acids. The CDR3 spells CASSVSRGANTGELFF. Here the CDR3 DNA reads TGTGCCAGCAGCGTATCGAGGGGCGCGAACACCGGGGAGCTGTTTTTT.

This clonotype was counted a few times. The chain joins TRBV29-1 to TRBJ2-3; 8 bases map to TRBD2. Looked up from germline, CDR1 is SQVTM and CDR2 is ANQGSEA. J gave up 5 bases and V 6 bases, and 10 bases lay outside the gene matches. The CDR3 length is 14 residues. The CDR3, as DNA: TGCAGCGTCGCCGGGACTAGAGGGATAGATACGCAGTATTTT. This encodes CSVAGTRGIDTQYF.

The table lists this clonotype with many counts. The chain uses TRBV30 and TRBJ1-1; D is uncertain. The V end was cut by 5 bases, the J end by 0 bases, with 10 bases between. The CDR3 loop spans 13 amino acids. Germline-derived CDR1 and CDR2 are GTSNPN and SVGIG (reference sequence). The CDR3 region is CAWSAHMNTEAFF. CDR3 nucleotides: TGTGCCTGGTCGGCACACATGAACACTGAAGCTTTCTTT.

DNA for the CDR3: TGTGCCAGCAGCCAACACGCTAGCGGGAGGGTCACAGATACGCAGTATTTT. It specifies CASSQHASGRVTDTQYF. The chain links TRBV14 to TRBJ2-3; TRBD2 matches 12 bases. Germline CDR1 reads SGHDN; CDR2 reads FVKESK. Unmatched junction bases numbered 5, after V lost 2 bases and J lost 2 bases. This CDR3 has 17 residues.

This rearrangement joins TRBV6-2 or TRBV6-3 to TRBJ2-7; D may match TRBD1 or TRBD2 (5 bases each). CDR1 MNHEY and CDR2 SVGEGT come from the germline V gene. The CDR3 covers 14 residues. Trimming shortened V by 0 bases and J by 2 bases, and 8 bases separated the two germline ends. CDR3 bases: TGTGCCAGCAGTTACTCCGGGGCTCCCTACGAGCAGTACTTC. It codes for CASSYSGAPYEQYF.